These T cell receptor beta chains were read from a single sample in a study of beta chain features in type 1 diabetes. Assay: immunoSEQ multiplex PCR; the TCRdb copy retains only in-frame clones and omits some. The table shows 600,000 to 650,000 clones, with 15% to 18% occurring only once. The sample taken for sequencing was naive CD4+ T cells from blood. The receptors originated from a man aged 18-30 years in good health. Both conserved end residues are part of each CDR3. The order of the fields is clone size, V gene, J gene, D gene, CDR3 DNA, CDR3 protein. D genes are given only for firm matches. Clone size is stated in some rows and not others, as once, few, many or a class when expanded.

size: few
V: TRBV7-2
J: TRBJ2-3
D: NA
DNA: TGTGCCAGCAGCGCGGGACAGAGCACAGATACGCAGTATTTT
CDR3: CASSAGQSTDTQYF

size: NA
V: TRBV7-2
J: TRBJ1-1
D: NA
DNA: TGTGCCAGCAGCTTCTTAGTAACTGAAGCTTTCTTT
CDR3: CASSFLVTEAFF

size: NA
V: TRBV5-4
J: TRBJ2-7
D: NA
DNA: TGTGCCAGCACCCGTCTGGGGTCCTACGAGCAGTACTTC
CDR3: CASTRLGSYEQYF

size: NA
V: TRBV5-4
J: TRBJ1-4
D: NA
DNA: TGTGCCAGCAGCCAAACTGGTTCCAATGAAAAACTGTTTTTT
CDR3: CASSQTGSNEKLFF

size: NA
V: TRBV30
J: TRBJ1-2
D: TRBD1
DNA: TGTGCCTGGAACAGGGGGGCGAGTGGCTACACCTTC
CDR3: CAWNRGASGYTF

size: NA
V: TRBV10-3
J: TRBJ2-7
D: NA
DNA: TGTGCCATCAGCGATGGCGAAGGAGCCTACGAGCAGTACTTC
CDR3: CAISDGEGAYEQYF

size: few
V: TRBV19
J: TRBJ2-1
D: NA
DNA: TGTGCCAGTAAGTTTAGAGATTACAATGAGCAGTTCTTC
CDR3: CASKFRDYNEQFF

size: few
V: TRBV7-9
J: TRBJ1-6
D: NA
DNA: TGTGCCAGCAGCGTACTGACAGACTATAATTCACCCCTCCACTTT
CDR3: CASSVLTDYNSPLHF

size: NA
V: TRBV7-8
J: TRBJ2-7
D: TRBD2
DNA: TGTGCCAGCAGCTTAGTAAGGCTAGCGGGAAGGAACGAGCAGTACTTC
CDR3: CASSLVRLAGRNEQYF

size: NA
V: TRBV28
J: TRBJ2-2
D: NA
DNA: TGTGCCAGCTTTTGGGGTAGCGGGAACACCGGGGAGCTGTTTTTT
CDR3: CASFWGSGNTGELFF

size: few
V: TRBV28
J: TRBJ1-5
D: NA
DNA: TGTGCCAGCAACTGGGGAACGAGCAATCAGCCCCAGCATTTT
CDR3: CASNWGTSNQPQHF

size: NA
V: TRBV4-3
J: TRBJ2-3
D: TRBD2
DNA: TGCGCCAGCAGCCAAAGGCCAGCTAGCGGGGACGTCCGGGTTCATGGTACGCAGTATTTT
CDR3: CASSQRPASGDVRVHGTQYF

size: NA
V: TRBV19
J: TRBJ2-3
D: TRBD1
DNA: TGTGCCAGTAGGCCGTTAGGACAGGGGCCCACAGATACGCAGTATTTT
CDR3: CASRPLGQGPTDTQYF

size: few
V: TRBV4-2
J: TRBJ1-1
D: NA
DNA: TGTGCCAGCAGCCGGGAAACCAGGTCTAACACTGAAGCTTTCTTT
CDR3: CASSRETRSNTEAFF

size: NA
V: TRBV6-1
J: TRBJ1-1
D: NA
DNA: TGTGCCAGCAACAGGATGAACACTGAAGCTTTCTTT
CDR3: CASNRMNTEAFF

size: few
V: TRBV11-2
J: TRBJ2-3
D: NA
DNA: TGTGCCAGCAGCTTAGTTAATACGCAGTATTTT
CDR3: CASSLVNTQYF

size: NA
V: TRBV4-1
J: TRBJ1-5
D: NA
DNA: TGCGCCAGCAGCCAAACGACAGGTTATAGCAATCAGCCCCAGCATTTT
CDR3: CASSQTTGYSNQPQHF

size: NA
V: TRBV19
J: TRBJ2-1
D: TRBD2
DNA: TGTGCCAGTAGTACGCAACCCACGACTAGCGGGAGGCCTACTGAGCAGTTCTTC
CDR3: CASSTQPTTSGRPTEQFF

size: few
V: TRBV7-6
J: TRBJ2-1
D: TRBD1
DNA: TGTGCCAGCAGCCGTTTCGGACAGGGGGCTTCCCATGAGCAGTTCTTC
CDR3: CASSRFGQGASHEQFF

size: few
V: TRBV10-3
J: TRBJ2-2
D: NA
DNA: TGTGCCATCAGTTCGCCTGCCGGGACCGGGGAGCTGTTTTTT
CDR3: CAISSPAGTGELFF

size: NA
V: TRBV7-2
J: TRBJ1-1
D: NA
DNA: TGTGCCAGCAGCTTTAGAGGGAACACTGAAGCTTTCTTT
CDR3: CASSFRGNTEAFF

size: NA
V: TRBV7-9
J: TRBJ2-1
D: NA
DNA: TGTGCCAGCAGTTCCTTGGGGGGCGGCGATGAGCAGTTCTTC
CDR3: CASSSLGGGDEQFF

size: NA
V: TRBV7-3
J: TRBJ1-5
D: NA
DNA: TGTGCCAGCAGCTTAACAGGGGTCGGTAGCAATCAGCCCCAGCATTTT
CDR3: CASSLTGVGSNQPQHF

size: NA
V: TRBV18
J: TRBJ2-7
D: TRBD1
DNA: TGTGCCAGCTCACCACCCGGTGCGGGACAGGGGAGGAGGGAGCAGTACTTC
CDR3: CASSPPGAGQGRREQYF

size: few
V: TRBV9
J: TRBJ1-4
D: NA
DNA: TGTGCCAGCAGCAAACCAGGGGTTACGGAAAAACTGTTTTTT
CDR3: CASSKPGVTEKLFF

size: few
V: TRBV14
J: TRBJ2-2
D: NA
DNA: TGTGCCAGCAGCCGGGACCTGAACACCGGGGAGCTGTTTTTT
CDR3: CASSRDLNTGELFF

size: few
V: TRBV5-1
J: TRBJ2-1
D: NA
DNA: TGCGCCAGCAAAGAGGGGCTAGGAATCTACAATGAGCAGTTCTTC
CDR3: CASKEGLGIYNEQFF

size: few
V: TRBV10-2
J: TRBJ2-3
D: NA
DNA: TGCGCCAGCACCGAAGCCGGGAAAGATACGCAGTATTTT
CDR3: CASTEAGKDTQYF

size: few
V: TRBV7-3
J: TRBJ2-2
D: TRBD2
DNA: TGTGCCAGCAGCCCCCAGGGAAGCGGGAGGGCCGGGGAGCTGTTTTTT
CDR3: CASSPQGSGRAGELFF

size: NA
V: TRBV28
J: TRBJ1-2
D: NA
DNA: TGTGCCAGCAGTACGGCAGGGTTGGGCTATGGCTACACCTTC
CDR3: CASSTAGLGYGYTF

size: few
V: TRBV21-1
J: TRBJ2-2
D: NA
DNA: TGTGCCAGCACCCCGAGGGACAGGGTTGAATCCGGGGAGCTGTTTTTT
CDR3: CASTPRDRVESGELFF

size: few
V: TRBV19
J: TRBJ1-5
D: NA
DNA: TGTGCCAGTAGTCGCAGGGAGGGCAATCAGCCCCAGCATTTT
CDR3: CASSRREGNQPQHF

size: few
V: TRBV28
J: TRBJ2-7
D: TRBD1
DNA: TGTGCCAGCAGTTCTCCGGGACAGGGTAGCTACGAGCAGTACTTC
CDR3: CASSSPGQGSYEQYF

size: few
V: TRBV5-4
J: TRBJ1-2
D: TRBD1
DNA: TGTGCCAGCAGCCCCCCGGGACAGGAGATTAACTATGGCTACACCTTC
CDR3: CASSPPGQEINYGYTF

size: few
V: TRBV7-6
J: TRBJ2-1
D: TRBD2
DNA: TGTGCCAGCAGCGCCCTTGGGGGGGCTAGCGGGAGGCAGTACAATGAGCAGTTCTTC
CDR3: CASSALGGASGRQYNEQFF

size: few
V: TRBV5-8
J: TRBJ2-5
D: NA
DNA: TGTGCCAGCAGCTTTGGAGGGGCTGAGGAGACCCAGTACTTC
CDR3: CASSFGGAEETQYF

size: NA
V: TRBV6-6
J: TRBJ2-7
D: TRBD1
DNA: TGTGCCAGCAGTCCTAACCGGGACAGCACCTACGAGCAGTACTTC
CDR3: CASSPNRDSTYEQYF

size: NA
V: TRBV19
J: TRBJ2-1
D: TRBD2
DNA: TGTGCCAGTTACGGGGGGGCGAGGAGCGGAACCTACAATGAGCAGTTCTTC
CDR3: CASYGGARSGTYNEQFF

size: few
V: TRBV28
J: TRBJ1-3
D: NA
DNA: TGTGCCAGCAGGGAAGGAAGCGCTGGAAACACCATATATTTT
CDR3: CASREGSAGNTIYF

size: NA
V: TRBV12-5
J: TRBJ2-2
D: NA
DNA: TGTGCTAGTGGTCTCTACGTCCCGGGACGCATATCCGGGGAGCTGTTTTTT
CDR3: CASGLYVPGRISGELFF

size: NA
V: TRBV4-3
J: TRBJ1-5
D: NA
DNA: TGCGCCAGCAGCCAAGAGAGGGACTTAGTCAGCCAGCCCCAGCATTTT
CDR3: CASSQERDLVSQPQHF

size: NA
V: TRBV5-4
J: TRBJ2-6
D: NA
DNA: TGTGCCAGCAGCTTGGGTGGGGACTCTGGGGCCAACGTCCTGACTTTC
CDR3: CASSLGGDSGANVLTF

size: few
V: TRBV27
J: TRBJ2-3
D: NA
DNA: TGTGCCAGCAGTTCCCTAGCATTTGCAGAACCCAGGGCGGATACGCAGTATTTT
CDR3: CASSSLAFAEPRADTQYF

size: NA
V: TRBV4-3
J: TRBJ2-7
D: NA
DNA: TGCGCCAGCAGCCAAATAACAGGACCGACCTACGAGCAGTACTTC
CDR3: CASSQITGPTYEQYF

size: NA
V: TRBV4-3
J: TRBJ2-5
D: NA
DNA: TGCGCCAGCAGCCAAGGTACAGGGAGGGCACAAGAGACCCAGTACTTC
CDR3: CASSQGTGRAQETQYF

size: NA
V: TRBV7-8
J: TRBJ1-1
D: NA
DNA: TGTGCCAGCAGCTCCCCCTGGGACCGGAACACTGAAGCTTTCTTT
CDR3: CASSSPWDRNTEAFF

size: NA
V: TRBV6-5
J: TRBJ1-1
D: TRBD1
DNA: TGTGCCAGCAGCCGGGACAGTTTGAACACTGAAGCTTTCTTT
CDR3: CASSRDSLNTEAFF

size: NA
V: TRBV7-8
J: TRBJ2-3
D: TRBD2
DNA: TGTGCCAGCAGCAAAGCGTCGGGACTAGCGGGCACAGATACGCAGTATTTT
CDR3: CASSKASGLAGTDTQYF

size: NA
V: TRBV9
J: TRBJ2-3
D: TRBD2
DNA: TGTGCCAGCAGCGCCTTGGGACTAGCGGGAGTGGTAGATACGCAGTATTTT
CDR3: CASSALGLAGVVDTQYF

size: few
V: TRBV4-1
J: TRBJ2-7
D: NA
DNA: TGCGCCAGCAGCCAAGTGGGAGGGGGCTCGTACGAGCAGTACTTC
CDR3: CASSQVGGGSYEQYF

size: NA
V: TRBV27
J: TRBJ2-7
D: TRBD1
DNA: TGTGCCAGCAGTTTTCTGGGACAGGGCGACCACGAGCAGTACTTC
CDR3: CASSFLGQGDHEQYF

size: few
V: TRBV7-6
J: TRBJ1-1
D: NA
DNA: TGTGCCAGCAGCTTAGGGCCAGGGACGAACACTGAAGCTTTCTTT
CDR3: CASSLGPGTNTEAFF

size: NA
V: TRBV23-1
J: TRBJ2-5
D: NA
DNA: TGCGCCAGCAGTCCCCCCCGGGGACGGCCTACCCAAGAGACCCAGTACTTC
CDR3: CASSPPRGRPTQETQYF